Given below is one T cell receptor (beta chain) in context. As handled by the study authors: Scientists estimated how many nucleated cells there were by amplifying reference gene primers. Produced via immunoSEQ multiplex PCR; TCRdb's table is partial and in-frame only. The V and J calls and the clone size are those of that table, but D and trimming were determined from the DNA. The top ten clones hold 8% to 9.5% of a sample with around 260,000 clones, about 83% of them seen once. The sample comes from a study of blood T cell repertoires in COVID-19. Overall study: COVID-19 samples collected from the United States, Italy and Spain covered acute and convalescent phases.

V shed 0 bases, J shed 6 bases, and the junction held 3 bases outside the gene matches. The CDR3 has 14 amino acids. Germline loops: CDR1 SGHRS, CDR2 YFSETQ. The sequenced sample consisted of peripheral blood. The chain uses TRBV5-1 and TRBJ2-3; 8 bases agree with TRBD2. The clonotype comes from a woman in her forties or fifties who had recovered from COVID-19. The CDR3 spells CASSLAGTRDTQYF. CDR3 in DNA: TGCGCCAGCAGCTTGGCGGGGACTAGGGATACGCAGTATTTT.